The 6 T cell receptor beta chains listed next were all sequenced from one sample in a study of blood T cell repertoires in COVID-19. Using immunoSEQ multiplex PCR, the repertoire was profiled, and TCRdb retains in-frame clones only, with some absent. The repertoire has under 350,000 clones, 70% to 90% of them found once; the top ten carry around 4.5%. Input material: PBMCs or T cells enriched from blood (not recorded which). The receptor source for this set is a middle-aged woman with acute COVID-19.

This clone was seen just once. V usage is TRBV4-2 and J usage is TRBJ2-7; 7 nucleotides line up with TRBD1. The CDR3 runs to 16 residues. Germline values: CDR1 LGHNA, CDR2 YNFKEQ. Losses at the gene ends were 0 bases for V and 3 bases for J; bases not matched to a gene: 8. In DNA form, the CDR3 reads TGTGCCAGCAGCCAAGATGCCGGGACAGCCCTCTACGAGCAGTACTTC. Translating it yields CASSQDAGTALYEQYF.

In the case of this clone: This sample also contains other DNA sequences that code for the same CDR3. V usage is TRBV18 and J usage is TRBJ2-7; D call uncertain. CDR1 and CDR2 from the germline V gene are KGHSH and LQKENI. CDR3 length: 14 residues. V was shortened by 3 bases and J by 0 bases, with 9 bases between the two germline ends. Written as DNA, the CDR3 is TGTGCCAGCTCACCTCTGGTTAGCTCCTACGAGCAGTACTTC. Encoded protein: CASSPLVSSYEQYF.

CDR3 in amino acids: CASGTVYGYTF. CDR3 nucleotides: TGTGCCAGCGGCACCGTCTATGGCTACACCTTC. This chain uses TRBV2 with TRBJ1-2; D gene uncertain. The V end was cut by 8 bases, the J end by 4 bases, with 8 bases between. Germline lookup yields CDR1 SNHLY and CDR2 FYNNEI. This CDR3 is built from 11 residues.

V usage is TRBV5-1 and J usage is TRBJ2-5; weak D call: TRBD1 (6 bases). The CDR3 runs 12 residues. Trimming removed 5 bases from V and 5 bases from J, with 10 bases in between. Germline V gene lookup returns CDR1 SGHRS and CDR2 YFSETQ. As DNA, the CDR3 is TGCGCCAGCAGGGACAGTCGGGAGACCCAGTACTTC. Its protein product is CASRDSRETQYF.

This chain joins TRBV28 and TRBJ1-5; TRBD1 matches at 7 bases. Trimming removed 7 bases from V and 4 bases from J; junction bases left unmatched: 7. Per the germline V gene, CDR1 is MDHEN and CDR2 is SYDVKM. The CDR3 has 14 residues. The CDR3 DNA follows: TGTGCCAGCATCACCGGGACAGAAAATCAGCCCCAGCATTTT. Translating gives CASITGTENQPQHF. Complete variable domain (other parts from reference TRBV28 and TRBJ1-5): DVKVTQSSRYLVKRTGEKVFLECVQDMDHENMFWYRQDPGLGLRLIYFSYDVKMKEKGDIPEGYSVSREKKERFSLILESASTNQTSMYLCASITGTENQPQHFGDGTRLSIL.

This clone was recorded once. This chain uses TRBV28 with TRBJ2-2; the D gene is possibly TRBD1 (6 bases). The CDR3 spans 14 residues. CDR1 and CDR2 from the germline V gene are MDHEN and SYDVKM. Trimming took 10 bases from V and 5 from J, leaving 17 bases between them. The DNA for the CDR3 is TGTGCCACCTTTCCGGGACATCTAACCGGGGAGCTGTTTTTT. It encodes CATFPGHLTGELFF.